Below are 24 T cell receptor beta chains sequenced from a single sample in a study of shared clonotypes between healthy human individuals. Profiled with immunoSEQ multiplex PCR; TCRdb holds only in-frame clones, not every one. The sample includes some 1 million clones, more than 65% of them seen just once. Material for sequencing was memory CD4+ T cells sorted from blood. Subset given: CD45RA-negative fraction. The receptors here all came from a man younger than 30 in good health.

The CDR3 protein is CATSRVSWLAGGNTEAFF. The CDR3 DNA sequence: TGTGCCACCAGCAGAGTCTCGTGGTTGGCAGGGGGGAACACTGAAGCTTTCTTT. V and J are TRBV15 and TRBJ1-1; TRBD1 agrees at 7 bases. The CDR3 sequence is 18 residues long. CDR1 LNHNV and CDR2 YYDKDF come from the germline V gene (reference sequence). V lost 1 base and J lost 1; bases outside the gene matches: 12.

This rearrangement joins TRBV7-9 to TRBJ2-7, with 13 bases aligning to TRBD2. The CDR3 totals 15 residues. Losses at the gene ends were 5 bases for V and 2 bases for J; bases not matched to a gene: 3. Germline V gene data show CDR1 as SEHNR and CDR2 as FQNEAQ (reference sequence). DNA of the CDR3: TGTGCCAGCAGCGGTGGACTAGCGGGGGCCTACGAGCAGTACTTC. Residues: CASSGGLAGAYEQYF.

The chain couples TRBV6-6 to TRBJ2-7, with D possibly TRBD1 on 6 matching bases. The germline CDR1 and CDR2 sequences are MNHNY and SVGAGI (reference sequence). V dropped 6 bases and J dropped 0 bases, with 15 bases sitting between them. CDR3 size: 15 residues. The CDR3 region is CASRNRDRNSYEQYF. CDR3 DNA sequence: TGTGCCAGCAGAAACCGAGACAGGAACTCCTACGAGCAGTACTTC.

This chain uses TRBV9 with TRBJ2-1, with D perhaps matching TRBD2 (5 bases). Germline V CDR1 and CDR2: SGDLS, YYNGEE. The CDR3 totals 15 residues. V was cut by 4 bases and J by 0 bases, with 11 bases left in between. The CDR3 DNA sequence: TGTGCCAGCAGCCAAGGACTGTTCTCCTACAATGAGCAGTTCTTC. Protein product: CASSQGLFSYNEQFF. The full variable domain, with the rest looked up from reference TRBV9 and TRBJ2-1, is DSGVTQTPKHLITATGQRVTLRCSPRSGDLSVYWYQQSLDQGLQFLIQYYNGEERAKGNILERFSAQQFPDLHSELNLSSLELGDSALYFCASSQGLFSYNEQFFGPGTRLTVL.

The rearrangement links TRBV4-1 to TRBJ1-6; D is unresolved. Germline assignment: CDR1 MGHRA and CDR2 YSYEKL. The V gene lost 0 bases and the J gene lost 3 bases, with 6 bases spanning the gap. The CDR3 covers 15 residues. As DNA, the CDR3 is TGCGCCAGCAGCCAAGATATGAACTATAATTCACCCCTCCACTTT. It translates to CASSQDMNYNSPLHF.

The rearrangement links TRBV18 to TRBJ1-1; no clear D gene. The ends were cut back, 1 base at V and 1 base at J, with 7 bases in the middle. Germline V gene data show CDR1 as KGHSH and CDR2 as LQKENI. This CDR3 comprises 14 residues. DNA of the CDR3: TGTGCCAGCTCACCACGGATAGGGAACACTGAAGCTTTCTTT. Its protein product is CASSPRIGNTEAFF.

The rearrangement links TRBV14 to TRBJ1-3, with 7 bases lining up with TRBD1. This CDR3 spans 14 amino acids. The germline gives CDR1 SGHDN, CDR2 FVKESK. V lost 4 bases and J lost 4; bases outside the gene matches: 4. The CDR3: CASSPGGPGNTIYF. The CDR3 bases are TGTGCCAGCAGCCCAGGGGGTCCAGGAAACACCATATATTTT.

The table lists this clone with a count of one. This sequence may be a read error, since a much larger clone differs from it by one base. The V gene is TRBV11-2, the J gene TRBJ2-3, with 8 bases fitting TRBD2. The CDR3 is made up of 17 amino acids. CDR1 is SGHAT and CDR2 is FQNNGV in the germline V gene. DNA of the CDR3: TGTGCCAGCAGCCCTAGCATGGGGCTAGCGGGCACAGATACGCAGTGTTTT. It encodes CASSPSMGLAGTDTQCF.

The chain uses TRBV5-1 and TRBJ2-2; TRBD1 might be the D (6 bases). This CDR3 is built from 16 residues. The germline V and J ends were trimmed by 0 bases and 0 bases, with 9 bases remaining between them. Germline values: CDR1 SGHRS, CDR2 YFSETQ. CDR3 amino acids: CASSLGTAANTGELFF. CDR3 sequence (DNA): TGCGCCAGCAGCTTGGGGACAGCCGCGAACACCGGGGAGCTGTTTTTT. The full variable domain, in which reference TRBV5-1 and TRBJ2-2 provide the parts outside the CDR3, is KAGVTQTPRYLIKTRGQQVTLSCSPISGHRSVSWYQQTPGQGLQFLFEYFSETQRNKGNFPGRFSGRQFSNSRSEMNVSTLELGDSALYLCASSLGTAANTGELFFGEGSRLTVL.

This clone was found once. This rearrangement joins TRBV28 to TRBJ1-1; D uncertain. The germline CDR1 and CDR2 sequences are MDHEN and SYDVKM. The CDR3 totals 11 residues. Trimming removed 3 bases at V and 8 bases at J, with 7 bases between. In nucleotides, the CDR3 is TGTGCCAGCAGTTTCTTCAGGGAAGCTTTCTTT. Encoded protein: CASSFFREAFF.

The chain uses TRBV10-1 and TRBJ2-1, with 7 bases aligning to TRBD2. V shed 7 bases, J shed 6 bases, and the junction held 15 bases outside the gene matches. There are 16 residues in the CDR3. From germline, CDR1 is WNHNN and CDR2 SYGVQD (reference sequence). CDR3 amino acids: CASTMPSGKCSNEQFF. For the CDR3, the DNA is TGCGCCAGCACCATGCCAAGCGGGAAATGTTCCAATGAGCAGTTCTTC.

The rearrangement joins TRBV6-1 to TRBJ1-5, with unresolved D. This CDR3 is 13 amino acids long. Germline V gene sequence: CDR1 MNHNS, CDR2 SASEGT. V gave up 0 bases and J gave up 10 bases, with 10 bases separating them. Written as DNA, the CDR3 is TGTGCCAGCAGTGAAGCGCCCAAAAGCCCCCAGCATTTT. It is translated as CASSEAPKSPQHF.

Remarks on this clone: Different DNA sequences within this sample yield the same CDR3. The chain recombines TRBV7-6 with TRBJ1-1; D not certain. Trimming left V 2 bases short and J 0 bases short, with 4 bases between. The germline V gene encodes CDR1 SGHVS and CDR2 FNYEAQ. CDR3 length equals 13 residues. This CDR3 is CASSLQLNTEAFF. CDR3 bases: TGTGCCAGCAGCTTACAGTTGAACACTGAAGCTTTCTTT.

This clone was observed once. V and J are TRBV2 and TRBJ1-1, with D hard to call. The germline V and J ends were trimmed by 4 bases and 3 bases, with 12 bases remaining between them. The germline V gene has CDR1 SNHLY and CDR2 FYNNEI. The CDR3 sequence is 14 residues long. CDR3 bases: TGTGCCAGCAGTGTACGGGCGACGGACACTGAAGCTTTCTTT. Its translation: CASSVRATDTEAFF.

V gene TRBV19 combines with J gene TRBJ2-1, with no clear D. The V gene lost 5 bases and the J gene lost 0 bases, with 11 bases spanning the gap. Germline V lookup: CDR1 LNHDA, CDR2 SQIVND (reference sequence). The CDR3 has 15 residues. The CDR3 DNA is TGTGCCAGTAGTGTCGGCTACGCCTCCTACAATGAGCAGTTCTTC. It codes for CASSVGYASYNEQFF.

The CDR3 loop reads CASSKTRDSFNEQFF. CDR3 nucleotide sequence: TGTGCCAGCAGTAAAACTCGGGACTCTTTCAATGAGCAGTTCTTC. The chain links TRBV7-3 to TRBJ2-1, with a tentative D call TRBD2 (6 bases). Trimming took off 6 bases at V and 6 bases at J, with 18 bases between the two ends. Germline V lookup: CDR1 SGHTA, CDR2 FQGTGA. The CDR3 has 15 amino acids. Full variable domain (remainder filled in from reference TRBV7-3 and TRBJ2-1): GAGVSQTPSNKVTEKGKYVELRCDPISGHTALYWYRQSLGQGPEFLIYFQGTGAADDSGLPNDRFFAVRPEGSVSTLKIQRTERGDSAVYLCASSKTRDSFNEQFFGPGTRLTVL.

This sequence joins TRBV18 and TRBJ2-5; 8 nucleotides match TRBD2. Germline CDR1 and CDR2: KGHSH and LQKENI. The trim removed 1 base at V and 1 base at J, leaving 11 bases unmatched. The CDR3 covers 18 residues. The CDR3 coding sequence is TGTGCCAGCTCACCACGAAGGGGTAGCGGGGATACCCAAGAGACCCAGTACTTC. Its protein is CASSPRRGSGDTQETQYF. Supplemented by reference TRBV18 and TRBJ2-5, the full variable domain reads NAGVMQNPRHLVRRRGQEARLRCSPMKGHSHVYWYRQLPEEGLKFMVYLQKENIIDESGMPKERFSAEFPKEGPSILRIQQVVRGDSAAYFCASSPRRGSGDTQETQYFGPGTRLLVL.

V and J are TRBV9 and TRBJ2-1, with 15 bases matching TRBD2. Germline values: CDR1 SGDLS, CDR2 YYNGEE. This CDR3 region has 15 residues. V lost 4 bases and J lost 10; bases outside the gene matches: 6. CDR3: CASSPGLAGGDEQFF. CDR3 nucleotide sequence: TGTGCCAGCAGCCCTGGACTAGCGGGGGGGGACGAGCAGTTCTTC.

In its sample, this clone was seen a few times. The chain is built from TRBV4-2 and TRBJ2-1; 7 bases map to TRBD2. The V and J ends lost 0 bases and 4 bases, in that order; junction bases with no gene match: 6. This CDR3 is built from 16 residues. The V gene's germline CDR1 is LGHNA and CDR2 YNFKEQ. CDR3 in DNA: TGTGCCAGCAGCCAAGATCCACTAGCGATGTACAATGAGCAGTTCTTC. Its translation: CASSQDPLAMYNEQFF.

The chain links TRBV9 to TRBJ2-5, with TRBD1 identical over 7 bases. This CDR3 region has 13 residues. Germline CDR1 reads SGDLS; CDR2 reads YYNGEE. V gave up 4 bases and J gave up 4 bases; unmatched junction bases: 4. CDR3 nucleotides: TGTGCCAGCAGCCGAGCAGGGGGAGAGACCCAGTACTTC. Encoded protein: CASSRAGGETQYF.

This chain joins TRBV6-5 and TRBJ2-7; tentatively, D is TRBD1 or TRBD2 (5 bases each). Germline V gene lookup returns CDR1 MNHEY and CDR2 SVGAGI. The CDR3 totals 15 residues. V lost 0 bases and J 2 bases, leaving 11 bases between the germline ends. This chain's CDR3 is CASSYSWDGAYEQYF. In DNA form, the CDR3 reads TGTGCCAGCAGTTACTCCTGGGACGGCGCCTACGAGCAGTACTTC.

This clone was seen a handful of times. The rearrangement uses TRBV9 and TRBJ2-7; 12 nucleotides line up with TRBD2. With 0 bases clipped from V and 1 base from J, the junction kept 8 bases outside the gene matches. From germline, CDR1 is SGDLS and CDR2 YYNGEE. This CDR3 has 18 residues. This chain's CDR3 is CASSVDASGGDRSYEQYF. The DNA of the CDR3 is TGTGCCAGCAGCGTAGACGCTAGCGGGGGGGACCGATCCTACGAGCAGTACTTC.

J is TRBJ2-7 and V is TRBV9, with TRBD2 as a possible D gene (6 bases). V shed 3 bases and J shed 1 base, with 14 bases lying between them. From germline, CDR1 is SGDLS and CDR2 YYNGEE. This CDR3 is 15 amino acids long. DNA of the CDR3: TGTGCCAGCAGCGAGATGGGGGGTGCTTCCTACGAGCAGTACTTC. It is translated as CASSEMGGASYEQYF. Using reference TRBV9 and TRBJ2-7 for the parts outside the CDR3, the full variable domain is DSGVTQTPKHLITATGQRVTLRCSPRSGDLSVYWYQQSLDQGLQFLIQYYNGEERAKGNILERFSAQQFPDLHSELNLSSLELGDSALYFCASSEMGGASYEQYFGPGTRLTVT.

The chain recombines TRBV5-4 with TRBJ2-5, with 9 positions matching TRBD1. The CDR3 contains 14 residues. With V trimmed by 5 bases and J by 5 bases, 7 bases remained unmatched. From germline, CDR1 is SGHNT and CDR2 YYREEE (reference sequence). CDR3 nucleotide sequence: TGTGCCAGCAGGGTGGACAGGGGATTGGAGACCCAGTACTTC. Translating gives CASRVDRGLETQYF.